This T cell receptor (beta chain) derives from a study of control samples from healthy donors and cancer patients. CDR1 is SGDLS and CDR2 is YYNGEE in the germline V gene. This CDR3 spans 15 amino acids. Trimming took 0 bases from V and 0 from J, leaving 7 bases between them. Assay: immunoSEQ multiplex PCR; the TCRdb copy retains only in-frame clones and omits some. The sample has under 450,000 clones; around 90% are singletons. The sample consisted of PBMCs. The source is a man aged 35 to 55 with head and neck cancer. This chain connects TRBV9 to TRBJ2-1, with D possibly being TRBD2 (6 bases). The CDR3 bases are TGTGCCAGCAGCGTAGTCGGGAGCTCCTACAATGAGCAGTTCTTC. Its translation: CASSVVGSSYNEQFF.